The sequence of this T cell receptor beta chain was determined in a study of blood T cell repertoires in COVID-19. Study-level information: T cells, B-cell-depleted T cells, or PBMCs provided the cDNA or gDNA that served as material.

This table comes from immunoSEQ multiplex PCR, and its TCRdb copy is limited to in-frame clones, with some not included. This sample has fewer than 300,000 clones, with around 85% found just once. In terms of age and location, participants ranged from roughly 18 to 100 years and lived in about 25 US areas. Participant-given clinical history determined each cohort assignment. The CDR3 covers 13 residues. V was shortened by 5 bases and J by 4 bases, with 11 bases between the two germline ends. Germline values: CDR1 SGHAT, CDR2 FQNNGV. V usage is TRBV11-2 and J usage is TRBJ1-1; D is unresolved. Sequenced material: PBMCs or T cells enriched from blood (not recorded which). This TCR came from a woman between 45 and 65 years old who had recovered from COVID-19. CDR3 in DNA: TGTGCCAGCAGCCCTGGTGGGAGCACTGAAGCTTTCTTT. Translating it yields CASSPGGSTEAFF.